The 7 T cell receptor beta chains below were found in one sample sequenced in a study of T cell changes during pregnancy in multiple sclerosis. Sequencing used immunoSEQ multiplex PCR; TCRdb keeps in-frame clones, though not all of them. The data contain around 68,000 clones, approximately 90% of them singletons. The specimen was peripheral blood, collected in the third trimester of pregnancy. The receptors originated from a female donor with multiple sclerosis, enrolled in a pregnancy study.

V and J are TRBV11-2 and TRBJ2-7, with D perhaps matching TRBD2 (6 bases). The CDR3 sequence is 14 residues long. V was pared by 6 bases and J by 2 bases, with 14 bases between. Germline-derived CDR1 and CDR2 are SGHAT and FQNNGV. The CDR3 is CASSSRGEAYEQYF. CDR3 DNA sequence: TGTGCCAGCAGTTCTAGAGGGGAGGCCTACGAGCAGTACTTC. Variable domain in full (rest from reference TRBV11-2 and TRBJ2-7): EAGVAQSPRYKIIEKRQSVAFWCNPISGHATLYWYQQILGQGPKLLIQFQNNGVVDDSQLPKDRFSAERLKGVDSTLKIQPAKLEDSAVYLCASSSRGEAYEQYFGPGTRLTVT.

The CDR3 DNA sequence: TGTGCCAGCAGCTTAGAGGGACTGGGACTAGCGGGAGGCTACGAGCAGTACTTC. This sequence encodes CASSLEGLGLAGGYEQYF. The rearrangement links TRBV11-2 to TRBJ2-7, with 15 nucleotides matching TRBD2. Germline V gene lookup returns CDR1 SGHAT and CDR2 FQNNGV. With 0 bases clipped from V and 3 bases from J, the junction kept 6 bases outside the gene matches. There are 18 residues in the CDR3.

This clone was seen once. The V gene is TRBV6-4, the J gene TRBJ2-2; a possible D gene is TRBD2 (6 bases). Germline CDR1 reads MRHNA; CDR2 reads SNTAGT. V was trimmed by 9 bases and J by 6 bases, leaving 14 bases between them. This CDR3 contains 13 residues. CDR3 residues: CASSGTYPGELFF. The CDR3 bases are TGTGCCAGTTCTGGGACTTACCCCGGGGAGCTGTTTTTT.

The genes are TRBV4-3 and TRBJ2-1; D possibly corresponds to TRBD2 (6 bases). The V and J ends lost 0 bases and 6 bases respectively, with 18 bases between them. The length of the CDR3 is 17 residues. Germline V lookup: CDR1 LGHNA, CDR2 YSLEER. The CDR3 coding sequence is TGCGCCAGCAGCCAAGATCGGGGCGGGGCTTTAGGCAATGAGCAGTTCTTC. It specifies CASSQDRGGALGNEQFF.

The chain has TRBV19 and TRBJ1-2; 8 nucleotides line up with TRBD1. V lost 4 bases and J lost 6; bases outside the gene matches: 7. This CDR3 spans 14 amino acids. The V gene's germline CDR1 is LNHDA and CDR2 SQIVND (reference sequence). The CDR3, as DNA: TGTGCCAGTAGTAGAACGCAGGGGGCTAATGGCTACACCTTC. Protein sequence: CASSRTQGANGYTF.

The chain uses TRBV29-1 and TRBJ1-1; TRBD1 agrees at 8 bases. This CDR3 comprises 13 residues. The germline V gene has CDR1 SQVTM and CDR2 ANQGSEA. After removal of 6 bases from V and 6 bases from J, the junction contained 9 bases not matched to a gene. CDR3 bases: TGCAGCGTCCAAGGACAGGGCTGGGCTGAAGCTTTCTTT. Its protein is CSVQGQGWAEAFF.

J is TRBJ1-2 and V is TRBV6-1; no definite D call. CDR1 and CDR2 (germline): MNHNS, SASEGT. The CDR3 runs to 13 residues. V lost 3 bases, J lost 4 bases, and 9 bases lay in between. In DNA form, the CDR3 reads TGTGCCAGCAGTGATCGGGATGGCTATGGCTACACCTTC. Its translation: CASSDRDGYGYTF.